Following are 13 T cell receptor beta chains from one sample sequenced in a study of blood T cells in healthy people across ages. Next came a second PCR, run for about 6 to 11 cycles, which used a sample-barcoded 5' primer along with a J-beta primer mix. One entry per CDR3 protein results from TCRdb running MiXCR on the 5' RACE reads. The data show 850,000 to 1,000,000 distinct CDR3 sequences, with about 48% seen just once and around 15% held by the top ten. Specimen: blood. The origin of the receptors is a man under 40 in good health.

This clonotype occurred a few times. An end of the junction differs from the germline gene, which may be a read error. The V and J genes are TRBV6-2 or TRBV6-3 and TRBJ2-7; 8 nucleotides agree with TRBD2. Germline CDR1 reads MNHEY; CDR2 reads SVGEGT. This CDR3 spans 15 amino acids. The CDR3 bases are TGTGCCAGCAATTACTCGCCCAGCGGGGGCTACGAGCAGTACTTC. It codes for CASNYSPSGGYEQYF.

This chain links TRBV7-9 with TRBJ2-3; the D is unclear. The CDR3 covers 15 residues. Trimming removed 1 base from V and 6 bases from J, with 14 bases in between. Germline CDR1 is SEHNR and CDR2 is FQNEAQ (reference sequence). CDR3 DNA: TGTGCCAGCAGCTTAGACGTTACATTGGCGGATACGCAGTATTTT. This encodes CASSLDVTLADTQYF.

This rearrangement joins TRBV2 to TRBJ2-1; 11 nucleotides agree with TRBD2. Germline CDR1 SNHLY, CDR2 FYNNEI. The V gene end was trimmed by 4 bases and the J gene end by 7 bases; junction bases not matched to a gene: 15. The CDR3 contains 18 residues. The CDR3 DNA reads TGTGCCAGCAGTGCTCCGATGGGTAGCGGGGGGGCCGGTAATGAGCAGTTCTTC. Its translation is CASSAPMGSGGAGNEQFF.

The chain recombines TRBV4-1 with TRBJ2-4; maybe TRBD2 (6 bases). The CDR3 has 15 residues. Germline V gene sequence: CDR1 MGHRA, CDR2 YSYEKL. Between the trimmed V and J ends, which lost 4 bases and 7 bases, there was a span of 17 bases. DNA of the CDR3: TGCGCCAGCAGCCCAGGGACCGGCGGGGACAACATTCAGTACTTC. Amino acid sequence: CASSPGTGGDNIQYF.

The V and J genes are TRBV29-1 and TRBJ2-1, with a weak D call TRBD1 (5 bases). V lost 3 bases to trimming and J lost 10 bases, with 16 bases between them. Germline V gene data show CDR1 as SQVTM and CDR2 as ANQGSEA. The CDR3 runs to 13 residues. CDR3 sequence reads: CSVETVGPYEQFF. The DNA of the CDR3 is TGCAGCGTTGAGACCGTGGGGCCCTACGAGCAGTTCTTC.

This clonotype was detected once. The chain is built from TRBV7-3 and TRBJ2-1, with D tentatively TRBD2 (5 bases). Deletions cut 5 bases from V and 4 bases from J, with 15 bases between. The CDR3 runs 15 residues. In germline, CDR1 is SGHTA, CDR2 FQGTGA. CDR3 in DNA: TGTGCCAGCAGCCCGGACCGAACGGGGTACAATGAGCAGTTCTTC. It yields the protein CASSPDRTGYNEQFF.

The V gene is TRBV7-3, the J gene TRBJ2-3; D is ambiguous. CDR1 and CDR2 from the germline V gene are SGHTA and FQGTGA. There are 14 residues in the CDR3. Between the trimmed V and J ends, which lost 6 bases and 3 bases, there was a span of 13 bases. CDR3: CASRFRSQTDTQYF. DNA for the CDR3: TGTGCCAGCAGGTTCAGATCACAGACAGATACGCAGTATTTT.

The count of this clonotype is one. The chain couples TRBV4-1 to TRBJ2-5; D not certain. Trimming removed 7 bases at V and 5 bases at J, with 11 bases between. The CDR3 sequence is 12 residues long. Germline-derived CDR1 and CDR2 are MGHRA and YSYEKL. The CDR3 DNA sequence: TGCGCCAGCACCAACTTAGGGGAGACCCAGTACTTC. This translates into CASTNLGETQYF.

The chain combines TRBV27 with TRBJ1-2; 10 nucleotides line up with TRBD1. The length of the CDR3 is 13 residues. With 6 bases clipped from V and 4 bases from J, the junction kept 2 bases outside the gene matches. Germline V gene data show CDR1 as MNHEY and CDR2 as SMNVEV (reference sequence). The DNA of the CDR3 is TGTGCCAGCAGGGACAGGGGGGGCTATGGCTACACCTTC. Residues: CASRDRGGYGYTF.

The CDR3 DNA follows: TGTGCCAGCATCCTTGGACAGAGCTCCTACGAGCAGTACTTC. This gives the protein CASILGQSSYEQYF. The rearrangement joins TRBV12-3 or TRBV12-4 to TRBJ2-4, with D perhaps TRBD1 (6 bases). The closer fit of TRBJ2-7 to the DNA end suggests the J call may be wrong. The length of the CDR3 is 14 residues.

The chain joins TRBV4-2 to TRBJ1-4; D remains unclear. The CDR3 has 14 amino acids. Trimming took off 4 bases at V and 6 bases at J, with 12 bases between the two ends. CDR1 and CDR2 (germline): LGHNA, YNFKEQ. CDR3: CASSPTDIDEKLFF. CDR3 DNA: TGTGCCAGCAGCCCCACCGACATCGATGAAAAACTGTTTTTT.

J is TRBJ1-2 and V is TRBV27; D perhaps matches TRBD1 (5 bases). V was pared by 6 bases and J by 4 bases, with 12 bases between. Germline V CDR1 and CDR2: MNHEY, SMNVEV (reference sequence). The CDR3 spans 13 residues. The CDR3 here is CASSPRAGYGYTF. CDR3 nucleotide sequence: TGTGCCAGCAGCCCCAGGGCAGGCTATGGCTACACCTTC.

This clonotype was recorded a few times. This sequence joins TRBV29-1 and TRBJ2-7; D gene ambiguous. V was clipped by 1 base and J by 4 bases, with 8 bases between them. The CDR3 has 12 residues. Germline V CDR1 and CDR2: SQVTM, ANQGSEA. The CDR3 coding sequence is TGCAGCGTTGAAGGACTGCGTTACGAGCAGTACTTC. Its translation: CSVEGLRYEQYF.